This TCR beta chain was recorded in a study of Graves' ophthalmopathy and Graves' hyperthyroidism (dated by TCRdb to the late 2010s). About the investigation overall: Peripheral blood was collected at initial diagnosis, prior to any treatment. The approximately 100 discovery patients were randomly split 7:3 into training and test sets. The study used signatures of the TCR beta repertoire to tell Graves' ophthalmopathy apart from Graves' hyperthyroidism and to predict which patients would progress to ophthalmopathy. To explore V-J signatures that distinguish ophthalmopathy from hyperthyroidism, a discovery set of about a hundred patients was enrolled, made up of 40 to 45 with ophthalmopathy and 57 with stable hyperthyroidism. An independent validation cohort was composed of roughly 18 hyperthyroidism patients and about 16 patients who later progressed from hyperthyroidism to ophthalmopathy. In total, 135 blood samples were TCR-sequenced: 43 ophthalmopathy, about 75 hyperthyroidism and some 17 hyperthyroidism-to-ophthalmopathy patients. After sampling, hyperthyroidism patients received methimazole starting at 30 mg daily, and ophthalmopathy patients received high-dose intravenous methylprednisolone. In six or seven hyperthyroidism patients, the T-cell repertoires found in thyroid tissue were compared with those found in blood.

Via the germline V gene (reference sequence), CDR1 is SEHNR and CDR2 FQNEAQ. V is pruned by 8 bases and J by 1 base, leaving 10 bases of the junction without a gene match. From the cysteine through the phenylalanine, the CDR3 covers 15 amino acids. The read is trimmed to its CDR3 DNA, 45 bases read in frame from base 1. Results and caveats for the whole study, not just this receptor: Most of the expanded thyroid clonotypes with a frequency above 0.001 were also detected in blood, and it was suggested that the thyroid immune response may be reflected by blood repertoires. No statistical method was used to predetermine the sample size, and group allocation was not hidden from the investigators. The 13-signature model separated ophthalmopathy from stable hyperthyroidism with roughly 88% sensitivity and just under 84% specificity in cross-validation, and 80%/75% in the test set. In validation, the model predicted ophthalmopathy progression with more than 55% sensitivity and 72% to 80% specificity; approximately 12 predicted patients were CT-confirmed with GO in a median of approximately six months.

For repertoire sequencing, the TCR beta CDR3 regions were amplified from RNA transcripts. The first round was an RT-PCR using HTBI primers with the Qiagen OneStep RT-PCR kit, and this first round was followed by a second-round multiplex PCR, then size selection and purification. Libraries were sequenced paired-end with 100 bp reads on an Illumina HiSeq2000. The original pipeline was this. SOAPnuke was used to process the reads, throwing out any read that had adapters, had uncalled bases, had a mean Phred below 15, or lacked an exact constant-primer or identifier match. High-quality paired reads were merged with COPE v1.2.5. Unique nucleotide sequences were defined as clonotypes and aligned to IMGT TRB V, D and J references using MiTCR v1.1. Analysis was restricted to V-J combinations with a frequency above 0.0001, which covered roughly 99% of repertoires. For each V-J combination, a TCR clonal expansion and chaos score was defined as F50 clonal expansion divided by the chaos observed in the TCRdist matrix. Welch's t-statistics and random forest were used to reduce the features to about a dozen V-J combinations, which were then used as input to a naive Bayes classifier. Thyroid-blood repertoire similarity was quantified with the Morisita-Horn index. Using fastp trimming at Q25 and MiXCR clonotype assembly, TCRdb reanalyzed the public sequencing data and kept in-frame beta chains. Here each entry gathers all rows of one CDR3 protein and keeps the most common genes and DNA. TCRdb assigned the V and J calls; the authors' analysis was not used. This sample holds roughly 420,000 distinct CDR3 sequences; around 21% were observed only once. Together, the top ten hold 2.5% to 3.5% of the sample.

About this clonotype itself: Its antigen is not yet known. The record has no base qualities; no much larger clone is one base away.

Hyperthyroidism was considered stable if no progression to ophthalmopathy occurred within 18 months of follow-up. Hyperthyroidism patients were newly diagnosed, with disease duration under 2 months, and aged 18 to 65 years. Anyone with other autoimmune diseases, uncontrolled infections, pregnancy or lactation was excluded from the study. Diagnosis relied on clinical symptoms, serum thyroxine, TRAb, thyroid ultrasound and orbital computed tomography. Using Ficoll-Paque density gradient centrifugation, PBMCs were isolated from over 8.5 ml of fresh peripheral blood. Total RNA was extracted using Trizol reagent, and RNA quality was checked on an Agilent 2100 Bioanalyzer.

The sequencing input was peripheral blood. The TCR sequence derives from a woman aged 18-29 years with stable Graves' hyperthyroidism. Donor details come from another sample of the same person, matched by shared clones. Recombination joined TRBV7-9 with TRBJ2-7; 8 junctional bases match TRBD1. The CDR3 region has the sequence CASARPGQESYEQYF. The nucleotides read TGTGCCAGCGCGAGACCGGGACAGGAGTCCTACGAGCAGTACTTC.